The next 11 T cell receptor beta chains were all read from a single sample in a study of beta chain features in type 1 diabetes. What was sequenced were expressed TCRB transcripts, since all of the isolated RNA had been reverse transcribed. TCRdb's table, derived via immunoSEQ multiplex PCR, lists solely in-frame clones and lacks some. The sample contains under 900,000 clones, roughly 15% of which appear only once. The sequencing input was naive CD4+ T cells from blood. The receptors were sampled from a woman aged 18-29 years in good health.

The chain couples TRBV7-9 to TRBJ1-4; 10 bases agree with TRBD1. The CDR3 loop spans 15 amino acids. CDR1 SEHNR and CDR2 FQNEAQ come from the germline V gene (reference sequence). The V segment lost 6 bases and the J segment 7 bases; nucleotides outside the gene matches: 8. The chain's CDR3 is CASSRQGARSEKLFF. The CDR3 nucleotides read TGTGCCAGCAGTAGACAGGGGGCGCGCAGTGAAAAACTGTTTTTT.

To note about this clone: Different DNA sequences within this sample yield the same CDR3. The CDR3 coding sequence is TGTGCCAGCAGTTTGCTAGCGGGAGGGTCCGGGGAGCTGTTTTTT. The encoded protein is CASSLLAGGSGELFF. This chain joins TRBV27 and TRBJ2-2; 12 bases match TRBD2. Germline-derived CDR1 and CDR2 are MNHEY and SMNVEV (reference sequence). V was pared by 3 bases and J by 6 bases, with 2 bases of the junction left unmatched. This CDR3 has 15 residues.

The V and J genes are TRBV7-8 and TRBJ2-7, with a tentative D call TRBD1 (5 bases). Germline values: CDR1 SGHVS, CDR2 FQNEAQ. The CDR3 totals 15 residues. Trimming removed 1 base from V and 3 bases from J, with 13 bases in between. The CDR3 DNA reads as TGTGCCAGCAGCTTAGGTGGGGCAGGACGCTACGAGCAGTACTTC. Translated: CASSLGGAGRYEQYF.

The rearrangement links TRBV30 to TRBJ1-2, with 12 bases matching TRBD1. J lost 3 bases, V lost 0 bases, and 2 bases had no gene match. The CDR3 is made up of 15 amino acids. Germline values: CDR1 GTSNPN, CDR2 SVGIG (reference sequence). Written as DNA, the CDR3 is TGTGCCTGGAGTGTCGGGACAGGGGGCGACTATGGCTACACCTTC. This encodes CAWSVGTGGDYGYTF.

This rearrangement joins TRBV19 to TRBJ1-1; D not resolved. The CDR3 runs 13 residues. Between the trimmed V and J ends, which lost 4 bases and 8 bases, there was a span of 14 bases. Germline V gene lookup returns CDR1 LNHDA and CDR2 SQIVND (reference sequence). The CDR3 spells CASSTDRGGEAFF. CDR3 DNA sequence: TGTGCCAGTAGTACCGACCGGGGAGGGGAAGCTTTCTTT. The entire variable domain, with the rest obtained from reference TRBV19 and TRBJ1-1, is as follows: DGGITQSPKYLFRKEGQNVTLSCEQNLNHDAMYWYRQDPGQGLRLIYYSQIVNDFQKGDIAEGYSVSREKKESFPLTVTSAQKNPTAFYLCASSTDRGGEAFFGQGTRLTVV.

This clone was counted only a few times. The V call is TRBV19, the J call TRBJ1-5; TRBD1 matches at 7 bases. In germline, CDR1 is LNHDA, CDR2 SQIVND (reference sequence). The CDR3 length is 15 residues. Trimming at V came to 7 bases and at J to 4 bases, leaving 10 bases not matched to a gene. The DNA for the CDR3 is TGTGCCAGTACCCCACAGGGGCTTGGGAATCAGCCCCAGCATTTT. The encoded protein is CASTPQGLGNQPQHF.

This clone was observed a handful of times. The genes are TRBV5-1 and TRBJ2-1, with TRBD1 matching over 7 bases. The J segment lost 4 bases and the V segment lost 2 bases, leaving 3 bases of the junction unmatched. CDR1 and CDR2 from the germline V gene are SGHRS and YFSETQ. The CDR3 spans 14 residues. CDR3 nucleotide sequence: TGCGCCAGCAGCTTCGGACAGGCGTACAATGAGCAGTTCTTC. Translation gives CASSFGQAYNEQFF.

The V call is TRBV4-1, the J call TRBJ2-7; TRBD2 might be the D (6 bases). The length of the CDR3 is 14 residues. Germline V CDR1 and CDR2: MGHRA, YSYEKL. Trimming pared 3 bases from V and 1 base from J, leaving 10 bases between. This chain's CDR3 is CASSHGSGSYEQYF. The DNA of the CDR3 is TGCGCCAGCAGCCACGGTAGCGGTTCCTACGAGCAGTACTTC.

This clone is a singleton in its sample. The rearrangement uses TRBV7-9 and TRBJ2-1, with D perhaps TRBD2 (6 bases). Germline V gene lookup returns CDR1 SEHNR and CDR2 FQNEAQ (reference sequence). The CDR3 spans 15 residues. V lost 1 base and J lost 7, with 14 bases in between. In DNA, the CDR3 is TGTGCCAGCAGCTTAGGCGGGATAAATGGGAATGAGCAGTTCTTC. Amino acid sequence: CASSLGGINGNEQFF.

The rearrangement uses TRBV6-5 and TRBJ2-3, with TRBD2 matching over 11 bases. Germline assignment: CDR1 MNHEY and CDR2 SVGAGI. Trimming cost V 5 bases and J 3 bases; bases outside gene matches: 4. CDR3 length: 15 residues. The CDR3 DNA follows: TGTGCCAGCAGTAGTACTAGCGGGAGAACAGATACGCAGTATTTT. The encoded protein is CASSSTSGRTDTQYF.

The J gene is TRBJ2-3, the V gene TRBV6-1; D remains unclear. Germline V lookup: CDR1 MNHNS, CDR2 SASEGT. The CDR3 is 11 amino acids. Trimming stripped 4 bases from V and 13 bases from J, with 12 bases between. CDR3 nucleotides: TGTGCCAGCAGTGTAGGACCCTCCGAGTATTTT. Its protein product is CASSVGPSEYF.